Below, 29 T cell receptor beta chains from the same sample are listed, as sequenced in a study of T cells after yellow fever vaccination. TCRdb re-analysed the 5' RACE reads in MiXCR, keeping a single row per CDR3 protein. Of some 350,000 distinct CDR3 sequences detected, 3% to 4.5% appear once; the ten largest clones hold roughly 26%. The sample here was PBMCs, taken 5 days after the yellow fever booster vaccination. The receptor set was obtained from a man between 18 and 29 years old who received the YFV17D yellow fever vaccine.

This clonotype was recorded at least ten times. This chain links TRBV2 with TRBJ1-5; 9 nucleotides align to TRBD1. Germline lookup yields CDR1 SNHLY and CDR2 FYNNEI. The CDR3 loop spans 15 amino acids. The trim removed 3 bases at V and 6 bases at J, leaving 6 bases unmatched. The CDR3 coding sequence is TGTGCCAGCAGTGACGGGACAGGGTTCAGTCAGCCCCAGCATTTT. Its protein product is CASSDGTGFSQPQHF. The full variable domain, with the rest looked up from reference TRBV2 and TRBJ1-5, is EPEVTQTPSHQVTQMGQEVILRCVPISNHLYFYWYRQILGQKVEFLVSFYNNEISEKSEIFDDQFSVERPDGSNFTLKIRSTKLEDSAMYFCASSDGTGFSQPQHFGDGTRLSIL.

This clonotype came up a few times. The chain has TRBV7-9 and TRBJ2-1, with TRBD1 matching over 7 bases. Germline CDR1 and CDR2: SEHNR and FQNEAQ (reference sequence). V was clipped by 5 bases and J by 3 bases; unmatched bases: 7. CDR3 length: 15 residues. The CDR3 DNA sequence: TGTGCCAGCAGCCGGGACAGTGAATTCTACAATGAGCAGTTCTTC. Translation gives CASSRDSEFYNEQFF.

CDR3 residues: CASSLPSRPYEQYF. The CDR3, as DNA: TGTGCCAGCAGCTTGCCTAGCCGTCCCTACGAGCAGTACTTC. V is TRBV7-8 and J is TRBJ2-7; tentative D call: TRBD2 (5 bases). Looked up from germline, CDR1 is SGHVS and CDR2 is FQNEAQ. The length of the CDR3 is 14 residues. Trimming left V 3 bases short and J 2 bases short, with 11 bases between.

This clonotype was seen repeatedly, ten times or more. This chain joins TRBV4-1 and TRBJ2-1; D not resolved. Trimming left V 4 bases short and J 0 bases short, with 16 bases between. The germline V gene has CDR1 MGHRA and CDR2 YSYEKL. The CDR3 covers 17 residues. CDR3 DNA sequence: TGCGCCAGCAGCCTGACCCCCTTCACTGTCTCCTACAATGAGCAGTTCTTC. Its protein product is CASSLTPFTVSYNEQFF.

V gene TRBV6-2 or TRBV6-3 combines with J gene TRBJ2-5; D ambiguous. V was clipped by 6 bases and J by 0 bases, with 8 bases between them. CDR3 length: 13 amino acids. CDR1 is MNHEY and CDR2 is SVGEGT in the germline V gene. This CDR3 reads CASRQHNQETQYF. The CDR3 nucleotides read TGTGCCAGCAGACAGCACAACCAAGAGACCCAGTACTTC.

V gene TRBV5-1 combines with J gene TRBJ1-2; D is unclear. V was pared by 5 bases and J by 5 bases, with 10 bases between. The CDR3 is 12 residues long. The germline gives CDR1 SGHRS, CDR2 YFSETQ. The CDR3 coding sequence is TGCGCCAGCAGGGACGATGGGTATGGCTACACCTTC. Its protein is CASRDDGYGYTF.

This clonotype was observed at least ten times. The genes are TRBV4-1 and TRBJ1-2; TRBD1 aligns across 9 bases. CDR3 size: 15 residues. Germline lookup yields CDR1 MGHRA and CDR2 YSYEKL. The V and J ends lost 4 bases and 2 bases, in that order; junction bases with no gene match: 5. The CDR3 coding sequence is TGCGCCAGCAGCCTACAGGGACAGGGCAACTATGGCTACACCTTC. This encodes CASSLQGQGNYGYTF.

V usage is TRBV24-1 and J usage is TRBJ1-2; D is undetermined. Germline CDR1 KGHDR, CDR2 SFDVKD. The CDR3 extends over 11 amino acids. Trimming left V 6 bases short and J 8 bases short, with 9 bases between. The CDR3 spells CATSNGYGYTF. CDR3 coding DNA: TGTGCCACCAGTAATGGGTACGGCTACACCTTC.

This clonotype has more than one count but fewer than ten. The chain links TRBV7-2 to TRBJ1-2; no clear D gene. This CDR3 region has 14 residues. From germline, CDR1 is SGHTA and CDR2 FQGNSA. Deletions cut 0 bases from V and 0 bases from J, with 5 bases between. For the CDR3, the DNA is TGTGCCAGCAGCTTAGCCCACTCTAACTATGGCTACACCTTC. Protein product: CASSLAHSNYGYTF.

This chain links TRBV7-9 with TRBJ2-3; the D is unclear. CDR1 is SEHNR and CDR2 is FQNEAQ in the germline V gene (reference sequence). Trimming cost V 5 bases and J 0 bases, with 12 bases left between them. The CDR3 has 15 residues. The CDR3 loop reads CASSPSSVSTDTQYF. As DNA, the CDR3 is TGTGCCAGCAGCCCTTCCTCGGTTAGCACAGATACGCAGTATTTT.

Only a few counts were recorded for this clonotype. V is TRBV5-1 and J is TRBJ1-5; D gene ambiguous. The CDR3 consists of 15 residues. Trimming pared 4 bases from V and 2 bases from J, leaving 13 bases between. The V gene's germline CDR1 is SGHRS and CDR2 YFSETQ. In DNA form, the CDR3 reads TGCGCCAGCAGCCCCGGGGAAGGCGGCAATCAGCCCCAGCATTTT. Residues: CASSPGEGGNQPQHF. Supplemented by reference TRBV5-1 and TRBJ1-5, the full variable domain reads KAGVTQTPRYLIKTRGQQVTLSCSPISGHRSVSWYQQTPGQGLQFLFEYFSETQRNKGNFPGRFSGRQFSNSRSEMNVSTLELGDSALYLCASSPGEGGNQPQHFGDGTRLSIL.

This clonotype was observed a handful of times. V gene TRBV10-3 combines with J gene TRBJ2-5, with D possibly called TRBD1 or TRBD2 (5 bases each). Germline V gene lookup returns CDR1 ENHRY and CDR2 SYGVKD. Trimming took 6 bases from V and 5 from J, leaving 13 bases between them. The CDR3 sequence is 13 residues long. The CDR3 loop is CAIRLQEAETQYF. The DNA of the CDR3 is TGTGCCATCAGGCTACAGGAGGCTGAGACCCAGTACTTC.

The gene calls are TRBV3-1 and TRBJ2-2; 7 bases line up with TRBD2. This CDR3 region has 15 residues. The ends lost 2 bases at V and 1 base at J; junction bases unmatched: 1. CDR1 is LGHDT, CDR2 YNNKEL, per germline (reference sequence). The CDR3 nucleotides are TGTGCCAGCAGCCAACGGGGGGTGAACACCGGGGAGCTGTTTTTT. Translating it yields CASSQRGVNTGELFF. The entire variable domain, with the rest obtained from reference TRBV3-1 and TRBJ2-2, is as follows: DTAVSQTPKYLVTQMGNDKSIKCEQNLGHDTMYWYKQDSKKFLKIMFSYNNKELIINETVPNRFSPKSPDKAHLNLHINSLELGDSAVYFCASSQRGVNTGELFFGEGSRLTVL.

This clonotype appeared a few times. This chain connects TRBV5-1 to TRBJ2-1; tentatively, D is TRBD2 (5 bases). The CDR3 loop spans 13 amino acids. V lost 5 bases and J lost 8, with 14 bases in between. The V gene's germline CDR1 is SGHRS and CDR2 YFSETQ. The CDR3 DNA reads as TGCGCCAGCAGATTCGGGGTCGTCTATGAGCAGTTCTTC. It encodes CASRFGVVYEQFF.

This clonotype turned up a few times. The chain joins TRBV20-1 to TRBJ2-1; D unclear. Trimming shortened V by 1 base and J by 8 bases, and 12 bases separated the two germline ends. Germline V gene data show CDR1 as DFQATT and CDR2 as SNEGSKA (reference sequence). The CDR3 spans 13 residues. CDR3 amino acids: CSARAGYPHEQFF. The CDR3 nucleotides read TGCAGTGCTAGAGCGGGTTACCCCCATGAGCAGTTCTTC.

The DNA for the CDR3 is TGTGCCAGCAAAATGGCAGCAATTAACTCCTACGAGCAGTACTTC. Translated, it gives CASKMAAINSYEQYF. The chain recombines TRBV6-5 with TRBJ2-7, with D uncertain. Germline-derived CDR1 and CDR2 are MNHEY and SVGAGI. Trimming pared 7 bases from V and 0 bases from J, leaving 16 bases between. The CDR3 consists of 15 residues.

This clonotype was detected ten times or more. The chain is built from TRBV5-4 and TRBJ2-7; 10 nucleotides line up with TRBD2. CDR1 is SGHNT, CDR2 YYREEE, per germline (reference sequence). The CDR3 is made up of 14 amino acids. With 3 bases clipped from V and 3 bases from J, the junction kept 3 bases outside the gene matches. CDR3 region: CASSSLAGNYEQYF. The CDR3 DNA is TGTGCCAGCAGCTCACTAGCGGGGAACTACGAGCAGTACTTC.

This clonotype was recorded many times. This chain uses TRBV15 with TRBJ2-5, with a weak D call TRBD2 (6 bases). The V gene's germline CDR1 is LNHNV and CDR2 YYDKDF (reference sequence). Trimming removed 4 bases from V and 2 bases from J, with 17 bases in between. The CDR3 consists of 16 residues. The CDR3 nucleotides read TGTGCCACCAGCACCAGACTAGAAATTTTACAAGAGACCCAGTACTTC. It yields the protein CATSTRLEILQETQYF.

This clonotype appeared a few times. The gene calls are TRBV5-1 and TRBJ2-3; tentative D call: TRBD2 (5 bases). V lost 3 bases and J 2 bases, leaving 16 bases between the germline ends. Germline CDR1 SGHRS, CDR2 YFSETQ. The CDR3 consists of 16 residues. The CDR3 region is CASSSSGWEITDTQYF. The CDR3 DNA is TGCGCCAGCAGCTCGAGTGGTTGGGAGATCACAGATACGCAGTATTTT.

The chain recombines TRBV5-6 with TRBJ2-5; TRBD2 matches 8 bases. The V and J ends lost 4 bases and 4 bases, in that order; junction bases with no gene match: 3. Per the germline V gene, CDR1 is SGHDT and CDR2 is YYEEEE. The CDR3 contains 13 residues. In DNA form, the CDR3 reads TGTGCCAGCAGCAAGGCGGGGGGAGAGACCCAGTACTTC. As protein: CASSKAGGETQYF.

The chain links TRBV12-3 or TRBV12-4 to TRBJ1-5; D gene unclear. The CDR3 is 12 residues long. V was clipped by 2 bases and J by 7 bases, with 6 bases between them. The CDR3 spells CASSLRSQPQHF. In DNA form, the CDR3 reads TGTGCCAGCAGTTTAAGGTCCCAGCCCCAGCATTTT.

This clonotype was counted many times. The rearrangement joins TRBV9 to TRBJ2-7; D is ambiguous. Germline CDR1 SGDLS, CDR2 YYNGEE. V shed 3 bases and J shed 1 base, with 5 bases lying between them. The CDR3 length is 12 residues. DNA for the CDR3: TGTGCCAGCAGCGAGAGGTCCTACGAGCAGTACTTC. This translates into CASSERSYEQYF. The whole variable domain, filled in from reference TRBV9 and TRBJ2-7, reads DSGVTQTPKHLITATGQRVTLRCSPRSGDLSVYWYQQSLDQGLQFLIQYYNGEERAKGNILERFSAQQFPDLHSELNLSSLELGDSALYFCASSERSYEQYFGPGTRLTVT.

This clonotype was detected ten times or more. This chain joins TRBV10-1 and TRBJ1-1; no definite D call. Per the germline V gene, CDR1 is WNHNN and CDR2 is SYGVQD (reference sequence). Trimming cost V 5 bases and J 1 base, with 8 bases left between them. This CDR3 comprises 13 residues. CDR3 DNA sequence: TGCGCCAGCAGTCCCAATGGGAACACTGAAGCTTTCTTT. Translation: CASSPNGNTEAFF.

This clonotype was counted at least ten times. The V call is TRBV5-1, the J call TRBJ2-1; the D gene could be TRBD1 or TRBD2 (6 bases each). Germline V CDR1 and CDR2: SGHRS, YFSETQ. CDR3 length: 13 residues. Trimming removed 4 bases at V and 4 bases at J, with 9 bases between. As DNA, the CDR3 is TGCGCCAGCAGCAGGGGGGAGTACAATGAGCAGTTCTTC. This gives the protein CASSRGEYNEQFF.

At least ten counts were recorded for this clonotype. The rearrangement joins TRBV20-1 to TRBJ2-7, with D possibly matching TRBD1 (7 bases). V was clipped by 4 bases and J by 4 bases, with 17 bases between them. The CDR3 has 14 amino acids. CDR1 is DFQATT and CDR2 is SNEGSKA in the germline V gene (reference sequence). CDR3 sequence: CSATTGDWGYEQYF. The CDR3 DNA reads TGCAGTGCTACCACAGGGGACTGGGGATACGAGCAGTACTTC.

In this sample, this clonotype turned up a few times. The chain links TRBV12-3 or TRBV12-4 to TRBJ1-1, with 9 bases lining up with TRBD1. The CDR3 runs 14 residues. Germline trimming cut 8 bases from V and 3 bases from J; bases unmatched to any gene: 7. The CDR3: CASGPGQGYTEAFF. CDR3 in DNA: TGTGCCAGCGGTCCGGGACAGGGTTACACTGAAGCTTTCTTT.

CDR3 sequence: CASRAPLANTGELFF. The CDR3 DNA follows: TGTGCCAGCAGAGCGCCACTAGCGAACACCGGGGAGCTGTTTTTT. The chain is built from TRBV3-1 and TRBJ2-2, with D possibly matching TRBD2 (5 bases). The CDR3 length is 15 residues. V was cut by 6 bases and J by 0 bases, with 11 bases left in between. Germline V gene sequence: CDR1 LGHDT, CDR2 YNNKEL (reference sequence). The full variable domain, with the rest looked up from reference TRBV3-1 and TRBJ2-2, is DTAVSQTPKYLVTQMGNDKSIKCEQNLGHDTMYWYKQDSKKFLKIMFSYNNKELIINETVPNRFSPKSPDKAHLNLHINSLELGDSAVYFCASRAPLANTGELFFGEGSRLTVL.

This clonotype came up a few times. CDR3 in amino acids: CASRSGQGFSGANVLTF. The CDR3 nucleotides are TGTGCCAGCAGGTCCGGACAGGGATTCTCTGGGGCCAACGTCCTGACTTTC. The V and J genes are TRBV28 and TRBJ2-6, with 8 bases fitting TRBD1. The CDR3 has 17 amino acids. Germline CDR1 MDHEN, CDR2 SYDVKM. Losses at the gene ends were 6 bases for V and 0 bases for J; bases not matched to a gene: 7.

The chain employs TRBV5-1 and TRBJ1-2; 10 bases fit TRBD1. V dropped 0 bases and J dropped 7; count of bases not matched to a gene: 3. There are 14 residues in the CDR3. Germline V gene lookup returns CDR1 SGHRS and CDR2 YFSETQ. This CDR3 reads CASSLGGQGVGYTF. CDR3 coding DNA: TGCGCCAGCAGCTTGGGCGGACAGGGGGTTGGCTACACCTTC.